Here is one TCR beta chain with its context. The antigen remains undetermined. The data belong to a study of OX40 agonist ivuxolimab in advanced cancers. About the study: Earlier treatment with anti-PD-1, anti-PD-L1 or anti-CTLA-4 was permitted, and roughly 40% had received some. Overall study results and limits: Within 6 weeks, CD4+ and CD8+ blood T cells expanded clonally at 0.1 to 3.0 mg/kg. There were, on average, more expanded clones in CD8+ T cells than in CD4+. The authors did not determine the antigen specificity of the expanded peripheral T cells.

The V end lost 7 bases, the J end lost 0 bases, and 6 bases lay between the germline ends. Germline V CDR1 and CDR2: SGHAT, FQNNGV. CDR3 length: 12 residues. Clones were read by immunoSEQ multiplex PCR, and TCRdb kept only the in-frame ones, dropping some. The table includes 30,000 to 40,000 clones, roughly 80% detected once. This clonotype originated in an adult with an advanced solid tumor such as melanoma, head and neck, liver or kidney cancer. The rearrangement uses TRBV11-2 and TRBJ1-1; D remains unclear. This specimen consisted of CD4+ or CD8+ T cells sorted from blood, obtained in a trial of the OX40 agonist ivuxolimab. Here the CDR3 reads CASTGLNTEAFF. CDR3 DNA: TGTGCCAGCACAGGCTTGAACACTGAAGCTTTCTTT.